This T cell receptor (beta chain) was identified in a study of cytomegalovirus exposure and HLA in healthy donors. The CDR3 extends over 15 amino acids. Trimming cost V 1 base and J 1 base, with 7 bases left between them. Germline values: CDR1 LNHDA, CDR2 SQIVND (reference sequence). General observations from the study: Later on, a genetic analysis was performed. It linked a missense variant in DCLRE1C with V- and J-gene trimming of TCR beta.

Details on this clone: No antigen is known for it.

Primers for the PCR totalled 60 Vbeta and 13 Jbeta. Measured with immunoSEQ multiplex PCR; TCRdb has only the in-frame clones, and not every one. Of about 130,000 clones in the sample, roughly four fifths were seen once. This clonotype was obtained from a woman aged 45-65 years in good health and CMV-seronegative. Sequencing was carried out using PBMCs. The chain carries TRBV19 and TRBJ2-2; D not certain. CDR3 coding DNA: TGTGCCAGTAGTATAGCCGCAGGGAACACCGGGGAGCTGTTTTTT. Amino acid sequence: CASSIAAGNTGELFF. Based on the CDR3 plus reference TRBV19 and TRBJ2-2, the full variable domain is DGGITQSPKYLFRKEGQNVTLSCEQNLNHDAMYWYRQDPGQGLRLIYYSQIVNDFQKGDIAEGYSVSREKKESFPLTVTSAQKNPTAFYLCASSIAAGNTGELFFGEGSRLTVL.